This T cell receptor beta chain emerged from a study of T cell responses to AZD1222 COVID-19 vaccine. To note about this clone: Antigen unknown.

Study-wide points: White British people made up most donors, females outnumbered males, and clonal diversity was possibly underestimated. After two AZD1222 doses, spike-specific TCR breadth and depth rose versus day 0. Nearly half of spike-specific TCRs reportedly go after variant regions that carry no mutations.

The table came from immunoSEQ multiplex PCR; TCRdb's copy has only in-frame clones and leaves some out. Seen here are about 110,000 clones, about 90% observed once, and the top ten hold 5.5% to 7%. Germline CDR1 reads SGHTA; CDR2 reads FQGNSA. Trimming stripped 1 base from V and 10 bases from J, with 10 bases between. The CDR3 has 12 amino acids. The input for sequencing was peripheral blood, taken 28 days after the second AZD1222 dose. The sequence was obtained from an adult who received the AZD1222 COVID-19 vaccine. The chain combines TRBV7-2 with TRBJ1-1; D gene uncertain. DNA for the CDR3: TGTGCCAGCAGCTTAGGACATCGGCGAGCTTTCTTT. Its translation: CASSLGHRRAFF.